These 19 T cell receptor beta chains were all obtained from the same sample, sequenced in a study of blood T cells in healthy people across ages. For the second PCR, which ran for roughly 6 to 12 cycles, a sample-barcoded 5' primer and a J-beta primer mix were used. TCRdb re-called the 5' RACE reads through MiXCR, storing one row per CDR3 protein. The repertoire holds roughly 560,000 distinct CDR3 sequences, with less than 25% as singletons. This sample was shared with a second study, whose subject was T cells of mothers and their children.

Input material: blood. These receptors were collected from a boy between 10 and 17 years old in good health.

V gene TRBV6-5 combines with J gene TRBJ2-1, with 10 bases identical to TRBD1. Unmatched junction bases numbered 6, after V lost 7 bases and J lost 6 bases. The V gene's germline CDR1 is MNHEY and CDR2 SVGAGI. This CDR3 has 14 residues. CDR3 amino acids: CASIRQGAGNEQFF. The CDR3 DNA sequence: TGTGCCAGCATTCGACAGGGGGCGGGCAATGAGCAGTTCTTC.

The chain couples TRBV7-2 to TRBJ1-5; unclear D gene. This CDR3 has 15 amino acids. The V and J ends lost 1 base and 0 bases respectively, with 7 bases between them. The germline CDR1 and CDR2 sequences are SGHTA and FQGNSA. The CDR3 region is CASSLEDGSNQPQHF. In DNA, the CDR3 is TGTGCCAGCAGCTTAGAAGACGGTAGCAATCAGCCCCAGCATTTT.

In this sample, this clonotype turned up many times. The CDR3 loop is CASSSRGSSNEKLFF. The CDR3 DNA follows: TGTGCCAGCAGCTCGCGGGGGTCGTCTAATGAAAAACTGTTTTTT. The chain links TRBV7-9 to TRBJ1-4; tentatively, D is TRBD1 (5 bases). The length of the CDR3 is 15 residues. Trimming stripped 4 bases from V and 3 bases from J, with 12 bases between. CDR1 and CDR2 (germline): SEHNR, FQNEAQ (reference sequence).

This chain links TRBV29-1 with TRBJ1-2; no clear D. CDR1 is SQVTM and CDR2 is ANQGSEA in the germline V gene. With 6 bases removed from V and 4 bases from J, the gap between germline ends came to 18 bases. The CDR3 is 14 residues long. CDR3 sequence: CSVTDAASPYGYTF. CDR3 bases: TGCAGCGTCACGGACGCTGCCTCCCCCTATGGCTACACCTTC.

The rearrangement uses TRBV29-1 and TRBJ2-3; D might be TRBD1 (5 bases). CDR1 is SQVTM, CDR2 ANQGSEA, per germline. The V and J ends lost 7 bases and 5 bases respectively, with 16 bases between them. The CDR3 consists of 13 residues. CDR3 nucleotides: TGCAGCGGTCGTCCCACTCAGGGAGATACGCAGTATTTT. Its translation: CSGRPTQGDTQYF.

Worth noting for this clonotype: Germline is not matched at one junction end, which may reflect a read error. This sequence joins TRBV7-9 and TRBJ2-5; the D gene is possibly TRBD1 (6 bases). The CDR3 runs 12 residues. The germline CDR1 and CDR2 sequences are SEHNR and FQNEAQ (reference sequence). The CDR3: CASRQGQGTQYF. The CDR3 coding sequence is TGTGCCAGCAGACAGGGCCAAGGGACCCAGTACTTC.

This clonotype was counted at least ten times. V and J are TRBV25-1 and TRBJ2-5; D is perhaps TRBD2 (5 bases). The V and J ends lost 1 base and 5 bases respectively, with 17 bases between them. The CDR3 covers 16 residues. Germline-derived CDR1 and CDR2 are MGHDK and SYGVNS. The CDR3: CASSESPAVATETQYF. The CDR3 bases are TGTGCCAGCAGTGAATCTCCAGCGGTGGCCACGGAGACCCAGTACTTC.

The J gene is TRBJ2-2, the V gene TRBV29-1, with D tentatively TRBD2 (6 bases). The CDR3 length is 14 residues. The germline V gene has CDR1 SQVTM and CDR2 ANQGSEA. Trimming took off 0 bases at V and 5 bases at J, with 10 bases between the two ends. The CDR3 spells CSVEDFGGTGELFF. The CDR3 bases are TGCAGCGTTGAAGATTTTGGAGGGACCGGGGAGCTGTTTTTT.

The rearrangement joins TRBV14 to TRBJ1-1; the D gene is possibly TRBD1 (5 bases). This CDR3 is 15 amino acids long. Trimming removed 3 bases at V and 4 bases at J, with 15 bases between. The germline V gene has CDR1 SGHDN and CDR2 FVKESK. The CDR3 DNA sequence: TGTGCCAGCAGCCAGGATGGGGCAGGGCTCACTGAAGCTTTCTTT. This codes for CASSQDGAGLTEAFF.

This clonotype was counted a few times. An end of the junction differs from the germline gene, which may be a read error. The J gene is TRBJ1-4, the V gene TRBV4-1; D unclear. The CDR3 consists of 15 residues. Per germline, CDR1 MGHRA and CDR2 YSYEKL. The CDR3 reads CASSQLGLSSEKLLF. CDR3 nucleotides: TGCGCCAGCAGCCAACTTGGGTTAAGTAGTGAAAAACTGCTTTTT.

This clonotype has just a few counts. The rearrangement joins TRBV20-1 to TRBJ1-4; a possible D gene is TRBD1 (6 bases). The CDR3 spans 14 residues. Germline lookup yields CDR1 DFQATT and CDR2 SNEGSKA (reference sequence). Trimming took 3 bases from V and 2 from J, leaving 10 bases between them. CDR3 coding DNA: TGCAGTGCTAGCGGAGGACAGACTAATGAAAAACTGTTTTTT. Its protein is CSASGGQTNEKLFF.

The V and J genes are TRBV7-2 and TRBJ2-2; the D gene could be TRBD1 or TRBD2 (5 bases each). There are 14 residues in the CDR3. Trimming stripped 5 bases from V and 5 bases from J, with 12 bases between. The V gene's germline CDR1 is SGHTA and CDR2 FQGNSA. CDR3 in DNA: TGTGCCAGCAGCAAGACGGGGCCAACCGGGGAGCTGTTTTTT. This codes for CASSKTGPTGELFF.

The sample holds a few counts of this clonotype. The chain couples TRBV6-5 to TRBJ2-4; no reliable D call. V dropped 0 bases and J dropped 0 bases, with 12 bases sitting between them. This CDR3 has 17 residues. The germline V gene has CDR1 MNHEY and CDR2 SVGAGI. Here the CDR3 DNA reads TGTGCCAGCAGTTACTCGATAGGGTCCCTAGCCAAAAACATTCAGTACTTC. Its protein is CASSYSIGSLAKNIQYF.

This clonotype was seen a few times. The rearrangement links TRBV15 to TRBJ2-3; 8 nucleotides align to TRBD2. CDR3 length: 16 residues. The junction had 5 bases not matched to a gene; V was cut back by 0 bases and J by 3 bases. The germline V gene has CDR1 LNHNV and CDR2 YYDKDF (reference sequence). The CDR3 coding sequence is TGTGCCACCAGCAGAGATCTGGGACTAGAGACAGATACGCAGTATTTT. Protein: CATSRDLGLETDTQYF.

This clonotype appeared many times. CDR3 residues: CASSPGDYGYTF. The CDR3 nucleotides read TGTGCCAGCAGTCCAGGAGACTATGGCTACACCTTC. This chain joins TRBV6-5 and TRBJ1-2; D remains unclear. V was pared by 5 bases and J by 3 bases, with 7 bases between. Germline V gene lookup returns CDR1 MNHEY and CDR2 SVGAGI. The CDR3 sequence is 12 residues long.

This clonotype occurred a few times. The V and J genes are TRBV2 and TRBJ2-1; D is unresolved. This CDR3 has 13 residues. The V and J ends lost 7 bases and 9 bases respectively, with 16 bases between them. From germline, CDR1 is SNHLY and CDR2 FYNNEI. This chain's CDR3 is CASMSGLTGEQFF. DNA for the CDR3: TGTGCCAGCATGTCGGGCCTTACGGGTGAGCAGTTCTTC. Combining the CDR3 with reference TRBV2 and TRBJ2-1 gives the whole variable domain EPEVTQTPSHQVTQMGQEVILRCVPISNHLYFYWYRQILGQKVEFLVSFYNNEISEKSEIFDDQFSVERPDGSNFTLKIRSTKLEDSAMYFCASMSGLTGEQFFGPGTRLTVL.

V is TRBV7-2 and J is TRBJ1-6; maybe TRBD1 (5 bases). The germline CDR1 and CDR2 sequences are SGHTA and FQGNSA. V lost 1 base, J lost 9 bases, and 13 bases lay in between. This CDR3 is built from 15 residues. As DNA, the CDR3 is TGTGCCAGCAGCTTAGTTGGCGCGACAGCTTCACCCCTCCACTTT. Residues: CASSLVGATASPLHF.

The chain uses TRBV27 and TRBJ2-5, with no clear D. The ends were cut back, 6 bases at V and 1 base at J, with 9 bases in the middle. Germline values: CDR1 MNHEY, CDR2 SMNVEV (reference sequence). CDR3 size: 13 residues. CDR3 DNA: TGTGCCAGCAGAAGACTCAGCCAAGAGACCCAGTACTTC. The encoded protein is CASRRLSQETQYF.

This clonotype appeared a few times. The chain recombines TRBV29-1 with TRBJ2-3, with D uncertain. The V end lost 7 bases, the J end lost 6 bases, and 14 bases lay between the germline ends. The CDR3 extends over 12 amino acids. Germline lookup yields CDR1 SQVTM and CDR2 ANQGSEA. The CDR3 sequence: CSAATPGDTQYF. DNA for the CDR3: TGCAGCGCCGCGACTCCGGGTGATACGCAGTATTTT.